Presented here are 10 T cell receptor beta chains from one specimen sequenced in a study of cytomegalovirus exposure and HLA in healthy donors. Measured with immunoSEQ multiplex PCR; TCRdb has only the in-frame clones, and not every one. The table lists about 130,000 clones, 70% to 85% of them singletons. The sequencing sample was made of PBMCs. The receptor set was obtained from a man younger than 45 in good health and CMV-seropositive.

This clone was seen ten or more times. The rearrangement uses TRBV4-1 and TRBJ1-4; perhaps TRBD1 as D (5 bases). The germline CDR1 and CDR2 sequences are MGHRA and YSYEKL. Trimming left V 1 base short and J 8 bases short, with 11 bases between. The CDR3 extends over 14 amino acids. The CDR3 nucleotides read TGCGCCAGCAGCCAAGGGAAGGGGCGGGAAAAACTGTTTTTT. Its protein is CASSQGKGREKLFF.

V is TRBV6-5 and J is TRBJ2-6; 7 bases are a match to TRBD2. Germline V gene lookup returns CDR1 MNHEY and CDR2 SVGAGI. The junction had 6 bases not matched to a gene; V was cut back by 7 bases and J by 3 bases. The CDR3 loop spans 15 amino acids. The CDR3 bases are TGTGCCAGCACCCCCGGGAGGTATGGGGCCAACGTCCTGACTTTC. Translating it yields CASTPGRYGANVLTF.

This clone was seen just once. This chain connects TRBV15 to TRBJ2-2; possible D gene TRBD1, 5 bases. The CDR3 runs 16 residues. V was trimmed by 1 base and J by 4 bases, leaving 13 bases between them. Germline V lookup: CDR1 LNHNV, CDR2 YYDKDF (reference sequence). The CDR3 DNA reads as TGTGCCACCAGCAGAGGATCTGTAGGGGCCACCGGGGAGCTGTTTTTT. It is translated as CATSRGSVGATGELFF. The full variable domain, rest sourced from reference TRBV15 and TRBJ2-2, is DAMVIQNPRYQVTQFGKPVTLSCSQTLNHNVMYWYQQKSSQAPKLLFHYYDKDFNNEADTPDNFQSRRPNTSFCFLDIRSPGLGDTAMYLCATSRGSVGATGELFFGEGSRLTVL.

This CDR3 reads CASSSRQDHYEQYF. DNA of the CDR3: TGTGCCAGCAGCTCCCGACAGGACCACTACGAGCAGTACTTC. The rearrangement joins TRBV7-9 to TRBJ2-7; D may be TRBD1 (6 bases). The CDR3 spans 14 residues. Trimming removed 4 bases from V and 3 bases from J, with 13 bases in between. CDR1 and CDR2 from the germline V gene are SEHNR and FQNEAQ (reference sequence).

J is TRBJ1-2 and V is TRBV5-1; D uncertain. Trimming stripped 4 bases from V and 6 bases from J, with 16 bases between. Looked up from germline, CDR1 is SGHRS and CDR2 is YFSETQ. The CDR3 covers 14 residues. The CDR3 sequence: CASSPEVAIDGYTF. CDR3 bases: TGCGCCAGCAGCCCGGAGGTGGCAATTGATGGCTACACCTTC.

The chain couples TRBV9 to TRBJ2-2, with TRBD2 identical over 8 bases. The trim removed 3 bases at V and 4 bases at J, leaving 5 bases unmatched. This CDR3 has 15 residues. The germline CDR1 and CDR2 sequences are SGDLS and YYNGEE. The CDR3 bases are TGTGCCAGCAGCGGTAGCGGGAAGGGCACCGGGGAGCTGTTTTTT. Residues: CASSGSGKGTGELFF.

This chain joins TRBV5-4 and TRBJ2-7; no clear D gene. Trimming stripped 6 bases from V and 0 bases from J, with 10 bases between. The CDR3 has 13 residues. CDR1 SGHNT and CDR2 YYREEE come from the germline V gene (reference sequence). The CDR3 sequence is CASMWSGSYEQYF. The CDR3 region has the DNA TGTGCCAGCATGTGGTCCGGCTCCTACGAGCAGTACTTC.

This sequence joins TRBV7-3 and TRBJ2-1, with TRBD1 matching 7 bases. Looked up from germline, CDR1 is SGHTA and CDR2 is FQGTGA. J lost 4 bases, V lost 4 bases, and 4 bases had no gene match. The CDR3 has 14 amino acids. This CDR3 reads CASSSPGQYNEQFF. Here the CDR3 DNA reads TGTGCCAGCAGCTCCCCGGGACAGTACAATGAGCAGTTCTTC.

This clone has a single count. The chain uses TRBV6-5 and TRBJ1-1, with D maybe TRBD1 (6 bases). Germline CDR1 reads MNHEY; CDR2 reads SVGAGI. The CDR3 extends over 14 amino acids. The V gene lost 5 bases and the J gene lost 6 bases, with 16 bases spanning the gap. Written as DNA, the CDR3 is TGTGCCAGCAGTCGTGCTAGCAGGGGCGCTGAAGCTTTCTTT. Amino acid sequence: CASSRASRGAEAFF.

The chain uses TRBV7-9 and TRBJ2-1; D perhaps matches TRBD1 (6 bases). V was trimmed by 5 bases and J by 8 bases, leaving 22 bases between them. The length of the CDR3 is 16 residues. Germline V gene data show CDR1 as SEHNR and CDR2 as FQNEAQ (reference sequence). The CDR3, as DNA: TGTGCCAGCAGCATGTCCGGGACACACTCCTCGGATGAGCAGTTCTTC. This translates into CASSMSGTHSSDEQFF. Full variable domain (missing parts from reference TRBV7-9 and TRBJ2-1): DTGVSQNPRHKITKRGQNVTFRCDPISEHNRLYWYRQTLGQGPEFLTYFQNEAQLEKSRLLSDRFSAERPKGSFSTLEIQRTEQGDSAMYLCASSMSGTHSSDEQFFGPGTRLTVL.